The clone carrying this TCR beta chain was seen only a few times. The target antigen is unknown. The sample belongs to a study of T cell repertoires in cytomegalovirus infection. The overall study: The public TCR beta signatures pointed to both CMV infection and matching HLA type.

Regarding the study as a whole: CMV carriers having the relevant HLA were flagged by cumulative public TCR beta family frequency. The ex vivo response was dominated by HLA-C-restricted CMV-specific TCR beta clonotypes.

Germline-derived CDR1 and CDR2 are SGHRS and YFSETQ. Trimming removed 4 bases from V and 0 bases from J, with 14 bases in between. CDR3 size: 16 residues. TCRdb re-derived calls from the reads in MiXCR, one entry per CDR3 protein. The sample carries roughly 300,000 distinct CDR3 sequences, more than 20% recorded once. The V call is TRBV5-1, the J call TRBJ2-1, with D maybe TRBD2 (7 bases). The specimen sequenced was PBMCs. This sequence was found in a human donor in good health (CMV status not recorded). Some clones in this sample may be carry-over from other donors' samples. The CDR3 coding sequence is TGCGCCAGCAGCCGAGGGGGGGCCAGCTCCTACAATGAGCAGTTCTTC. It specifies CASSRGGASSYNEQFF.